The 15 T cell receptor beta chains listed next were all sequenced from one sample in a study of pediatric ulcerative colitis. The protocol was immunoSEQ multiplex PCR, while the TCRdb copy is restricted to in-frame clones and leaves out a portion. The data hold roughly 45,000 clones, with about 79% observed a single time. During colonoscopy, one to two rectal pinch biopsies were collected. The sample taken for sequencing was gut tissue. These TCRs come from a girl aged 10 to 17 with moderate ulcerative colitis.

The chain couples TRBV6-6 to TRBJ2-7, with 9 nucleotides matching TRBD1. The V gene's germline CDR1 is MNHNY and CDR2 SVGAGI (reference sequence). The trim removed 6 bases at V and 3 bases at J, leaving 0 bases unmatched. This CDR3 is 12 amino acids long. CDR3 sequence: CASRTGGYEQYF. DNA for the CDR3: TGTGCCAGCAGGACAGGGGGCTACGAGCAGTACTTC.

This rearrangement joins TRBV5-1 to TRBJ2-7; TRBD2 is a possible D gene (6 bases). Germline V gene data show CDR1 as SGHRS and CDR2 as YFSETQ. The CDR3 is 15 amino acids. V was cut by 4 bases and J by 2 bases, with 16 bases left in between. CDR3: CASSESGTFPYEQYF. CDR3 nucleotides: TGCGCCAGCAGCGAATCCGGGACTTTCCCCTACGAGCAGTACTTC.

V is TRBV5-4 and J is TRBJ1-5, with D maybe TRBD1 (6 bases). With 8 bases removed from V and 2 bases from J, the gap between germline ends came to 14 bases. In germline, CDR1 is SGHNT, CDR2 YYREEE (reference sequence). This CDR3 contains 14 residues. The DNA of the CDR3 is TGTGCCAGTCCCACCGACAGGCGCAATCAGCCCCAGCATTTT. It yields the protein CASPTDRRNQPQHF.

The chain employs TRBV15 and TRBJ2-3; D is uncertain. The length of the CDR3 is 16 residues. Germline V gene lookup returns CDR1 LNHNV and CDR2 YYDKDF (reference sequence). V was shortened by 0 bases and J by 6 bases, with 16 bases between the two germline ends. CDR3 loop: CATSRDLAGVGDTQYF. The CDR3 DNA reads as TGTGCCACCAGCAGAGATCTGGCCGGAGTGGGGGATACGCAGTATTTT.

This clone was observed a single time. V gene TRBV19 combines with J gene TRBJ2-7; D may correspond to TRBD1 or TRBD2 (5 bases each). The CDR3 loop spans 14 amino acids. V dropped 5 bases and J dropped 4 bases, with 15 bases sitting between them. Germline V gene data show CDR1 as LNHDA and CDR2 as SQIVND (reference sequence). The CDR3 region is CASSVPGPAYEQYF. CDR3 sequence (DNA): TGTGCCAGTAGTGTACCGGGACCAGCTTACGAGCAGTACTTC. Looking up the rest from reference TRBV19 and TRBJ2-7 gives the full variable domain: DGGITQSPKYLFRKEGQNVTLSCEQNLNHDAMYWYRQDPGQGLRLIYYSQIVNDFQKGDIAEGYSVSREKKESFPLTVTSAQKNPTAFYLCASSVPGPAYEQYFGPGTRLTVT.

The chain recombines TRBV5-1 with TRBJ2-3; D not resolved. The germline CDR1 and CDR2 sequences are SGHRS and YFSETQ. V was trimmed by 0 bases and J by 2 bases, leaving 7 bases between them. The CDR3 runs 14 residues. CDR3 loop: CASSLGGTTDTQYF. CDR3 DNA: TGCGCCAGCAGCTTGGGGGGAACCACAGATACGCAGTATTTT.

The chain joins TRBV19 to TRBJ2-7; TRBD2 aligns across 12 bases. From germline, CDR1 is LNHDA and CDR2 SQIVND (reference sequence). The CDR3 is 16 amino acids. Germline trimming cut 7 bases from V and 0 bases from J; bases unmatched to any gene: 7. Here the CDR3 reads CASMGTSGSLSYEQYF. CDR3 sequence (DNA): TGTGCCAGTATGGGGACTAGCGGGTCTCTCTCCTACGAGCAGTACTTC.

The rearrangement joins TRBV11-3 to TRBJ2-7; TRBD2 agrees at 13 bases. CDR3 size: 14 residues. In germline, CDR1 is SGHNT, CDR2 YENEEA. Unmatched junction bases numbered 3, after V lost 4 bases and J lost 6 bases. The CDR3 loop is CASSSGLAGAEQYF. In DNA form, the CDR3 reads TGTGCCAGCAGCTCCGGACTAGCGGGAGCCGAGCAGTACTTC.

The chain carries TRBV5-1 and TRBJ1-6; no clear D gene. V lost 0 bases, J lost 5 bases, and 9 bases lay in between. There are 15 residues in the CDR3. Germline CDR1 and CDR2: SGHRS and YFSETQ. DNA for the CDR3: TGCGCCAGCAGCTTGGGAGCAGTAAATAATTCACCCCTCCACTTT. Protein sequence: CASSLGAVNNSPLHF.

The chain uses TRBV2 and TRBJ2-7; 9 bases map to TRBD1. Per the germline V gene, CDR1 is SNHLY and CDR2 is FYNNEI. The ends lost 5 bases at V and 2 bases at J; junction bases unmatched: 7. This CDR3 is built from 15 residues. The CDR3 DNA reads TGTGCCAGCAGTAACACAGGGGGCCCTACCTACGAGCAGTACTTC. Amino acid sequence: CASSNTGGPTYEQYF.

In the case of this clone: Mismatch with germline at one junction end may stem from a read error. The chain uses TRBV23-1 and TRBJ2-4, with 7 bases that match TRBD2. TRBV23-1 is placed among ORFs of uncertain function. This CDR3 spans 12 amino acids. CDR3 region: CARDNRCGGWDF. For the CDR3, the DNA is TGCGCCAGGGATAATAGATGCGGGGGTTGGGACTTC.

This chain links TRBV5-1 with TRBJ2-3; TRBD2 agrees at 9 bases. Germline V gene data show CDR1 as SGHRS and CDR2 as YFSETQ. This CDR3 spans 15 amino acids. V lost 4 bases and J lost 7; bases outside the gene matches: 10. This CDR3 reads CASSLAASGDHTQYF. CDR3 nucleotide sequence: TGCGCCAGCAGCCTGGCGGCTAGCGGGGATCATACGCAGTATTTT.

J is TRBJ1-5 and V is TRBV4-1; 7 bases match TRBD1. Looked up from germline, CDR1 is MGHRA and CDR2 is YSYEKL. This CDR3 comprises 15 residues. The V gene end was trimmed by 0 bases and the J gene end by 6 bases; junction bases not matched to a gene: 5. For the CDR3, the DNA is TGCGCCAGCAGCCAAGAAGGGGGCGGGGTTCAGCCCCAGCATTTT. This translates into CASSQEGGGVQPQHF.

The gene calls are TRBV29-1 and TRBJ1-2; 7 bases fit TRBD1. With 7 bases clipped from V and 0 bases from J, the junction kept 5 bases outside the gene matches. The CDR3 has 13 amino acids. Germline CDR1 is SQVTM and CDR2 is ANQGSEA. The chain's CDR3 is CSAGTAANYGYTF. CDR3 sequence (DNA): TGCAGCGCCGGGACAGCTGCTAACTATGGCTACACCTTC. The full variable domain, completed using reference TRBV29-1 and TRBJ1-2, is SAVISQKPSRDICQRGTSLTIQCQVDSQVTMMFWYRQQPGQSLTLIATANQGSEATYESGFVIDKFPISRPNLTFSTLTVSNMSPEDSSIYLCSAGTAANYGYTFGSGTRLTVV.

This chain joins TRBV29-1 and TRBJ1-1; D is possibly TRBD1 (5 bases). The V gene's germline CDR1 is SQVTM and CDR2 ANQGSEA. Trimming removed 4 bases at V and 3 bases at J, with 12 bases between. The CDR3 is 13 amino acids. The CDR3 region is CSVGAMGDTEAFF. CDR3 DNA: TGCAGCGTTGGCGCCATGGGGGACACTGAAGCTTTCTTT.